These 32 T cell receptor beta chains were all obtained from the same sample, sequenced in a study of blood T cell repertoires in COVID-19. Profiling relied on immunoSEQ multiplex PCR, and the TCRdb table lists in-frame clones only, not all of them. The repertoire consists of 80,000 to 100,000 clones, with approximately 86% occurring once and the leading ten covering roughly a tenth. Sequenced sample: peripheral blood. The receptor source for this set is an older man with active or convalescent COVID-19.

This sequence joins TRBV27 and TRBJ2-5; 15 nucleotides agree with TRBD2. V shed 6 bases, J shed 4 bases, and the junction held 6 bases outside the gene matches. Per germline, CDR1 MNHEY and CDR2 SMNVEV (reference sequence). CDR3 length: 16 amino acids. The chain's CDR3 is CASSGTSGGSSETQYF. DNA for the CDR3: TGTGCCAGCAGCGGGACTAGCGGGGGGAGTTCAGAGACCCAGTACTTC.

V and J are TRBV27 and TRBJ1-1; D is perhaps TRBD1 (6 bases). The V gene lost 3 bases and the J gene lost 12 bases, with 17 bases spanning the gap. Germline V lookup: CDR1 MNHEY, CDR2 SMNVEV (reference sequence). This CDR3 comprises 13 residues. The CDR3 loop reads CASSLVRGAATFF. The DNA of the CDR3 is TGTGCCAGCAGTTTGGTTCGGGGGGCGGCGACTTTCTTT.

This clone was detected many times. J is TRBJ2-3 and V is TRBV30, with TRBD1 as a possible D gene (6 bases). The V gene's germline CDR1 is GTSNPN and CDR2 SVGIG (reference sequence). The germline V and J ends were trimmed by 3 bases and 3 bases, with 7 bases remaining between them. The CDR3 extends over 12 amino acids. The CDR3: CAWSRGTDTQYF. The CDR3 DNA is TGTGCCTGGAGCAGGGGAACAGATACGCAGTATTTT.

The CDR3 DNA reads as TGTGCCAGCAGCGCAAGAATCTCGGGGGACAATTCACCCCTCCACTTT. Translated, it gives CASSARISGDNSPLHF. The rearrangement joins TRBV9 to TRBJ1-6; possible D gene TRBD1, 5 bases. Germline V lookup: CDR1 SGDLS, CDR2 YYNGEE. V shed 3 bases and J shed 7 bases, with 17 bases lying between them. CDR3 size: 16 residues.

This chain uses TRBV4-1 with TRBJ1-6, with a possible D match to TRBD1 (5 bases). V shed 3 bases and J shed 5 bases, with 8 bases lying between them. This CDR3 comprises 14 residues. Germline V lookup: CDR1 MGHRA, CDR2 YSYEKL. The CDR3 nucleotides are TGCGCCAGCAGCCAGACAGTCGATAATTCACCCCTCCACTTT. Translation gives CASSQTVDNSPLHF.

J is TRBJ1-4 and V is TRBV5-4; D possibly corresponds to TRBD1 (5 bases). The CDR3 consists of 15 residues. The ends were cut back, 3 bases at V and 8 bases at J, with 17 bases in the middle. The germline CDR1 and CDR2 sequences are SGHNT and YYREEE (reference sequence). The CDR3: CASSWTGGTEEKLFF. The CDR3 nucleotides read TGTGCCAGCAGCTGGACCGGGGGTACGGAAGAAAAACTGTTTTTT.

The J gene is TRBJ2-2, the V gene TRBV19, with D perhaps TRBD1 (5 bases). The CDR3 spans 12 residues. V lost 9 bases and J 6 bases, leaving 11 bases between the germline ends. Germline V lookup: CDR1 LNHDA, CDR2 SQIVND (reference sequence). The CDR3 coding sequence is TGTGCCAGCCGACAGATTCCCGGGGAGCTGTTTTTT. As protein: CASRQIPGELFF.

A word on this clone: The junction and the germline gene differ at one end; a read error may be behind it. The rearrangement joins TRBV7-7 to TRBJ2-5; 14 bases are a match to TRBD2. CDR1 is SSHAT, CDR2 FNYEAQ, per germline (reference sequence). The CDR3 consists of 16 residues. CDR3 DNA: TGTGCTAGCAGCCCCGGGACTAGCGGGGGCCGGGAGACCCAGTACTTC. Amino acid sequence: CASSPGTSGGRETQYF.

V is TRBV7-2 and J is TRBJ1-1; TRBD1 matches 9 bases. V shed 5 bases, J shed 4 bases, and the junction held 17 bases outside the gene matches. Germline V gives CDR1 SGHTA, CDR2 FQGNSA. The CDR3 spans 18 residues. The CDR3 loop reads CASSPRVGTGRWVTEAFF. Here the CDR3 DNA reads TGTGCCAGCAGCCCGAGGGTCGGGACAGGGAGGTGGGTCACTGAAGCTTTCTTT.

The chain uses TRBV2 and TRBJ2-7; 7 bases match TRBD1. CDR3 length equals 15 residues. The germline gives CDR1 SNHLY, CDR2 FYNNEI. The V and J ends lost 3 bases and 8 bases, in that order; junction bases with no gene match: 13. In DNA form, the CDR3 reads TGTGCCAGCAGTGACCTGGGACAGATGCTACGAAAGCAGTACTTC. Translated, it gives CASSDLGQMLRKQYF.

This clone was found a few times. CDR3 DNA: TGCGCCAGCAGCTTGGTCGCCCGGGGGGTAGGCATGGATACGCAGTATTTT. Translating it yields CASSLVARGVGMDTQYF. The chain recombines TRBV5-1 with TRBJ2-3; TRBD2 matches at 7 bases. The CDR3 is 17 amino acids. The germline gives CDR1 SGHRS, CDR2 YFSETQ. V lost 0 bases to trimming and J lost 6 bases; unmatched junction nucleotides: 13.

The chain employs TRBV6-2 or TRBV6-3 and TRBJ2-2; D is unclear. This CDR3 spans 13 amino acids. Trimming took 6 bases from V and 2 from J, leaving 7 bases between them. Germline V CDR1 and CDR2: MNHEY, SVGEGT. CDR3 coding DNA: TGTGCCAGCAGCGGGCCTAACACCGGGGAGCTGTTTTTT. This translates into CASSGPNTGELFF.

V is TRBV18 and J is TRBJ1-1, with D unclear. The CDR3 covers 14 residues. In germline, CDR1 is KGHSH, CDR2 LQKENI. The germline V and J ends were trimmed by 2 bases and 0 bases, with 7 bases remaining between them. The CDR3 region is CASSPLALNTEAFF. The CDR3 bases are TGTGCCAGCTCACCATTAGCCCTGAACACTGAAGCTTTCTTT.

The rearrangement joins TRBV4-3 to TRBJ2-5; the match to TRBD2 covers 7 bases. V lost 0 bases, J lost 1 base, and 5 bases stayed unmatched. The CDR3 spans 16 residues. CDR1 LGHNA and CDR2 YSLEER come from the germline V gene. Here the CDR3 reads CASSQETSRLQETQYF. CDR3 DNA: TGCGCCAGCAGCCAAGAGACTAGCCGCCTCCAAGAGACCCAGTACTTC.

The chain has TRBV29-1 and TRBJ2-2; 7 bases map to TRBD2. The CDR3 spans 14 residues. J was trimmed by 6 bases and V by 7 bases; bases with no gene match: 11. Germline V gene lookup returns CDR1 SQVTM and CDR2 ANQGSEA. The CDR3 loop is CSAGTGTNSGELFF. For the CDR3, the DNA is TGCAGCGCGGGGACCGGGACTAATTCCGGGGAGCTGTTTTTT.

The chain has TRBV30 and TRBJ2-1; TRBD1 is a possible D gene (6 bases). The CDR3 totals 13 residues. Trimming took off 5 bases at V and 1 base at J, with 9 bases between the two ends. Germline V gene lookup returns CDR1 GTSNPN and CDR2 SVGIG (reference sequence). This CDR3 is CAWARGSYNEQFF. CDR3 DNA sequence: TGTGCCTGGGCGAGGGGGTCCTACAATGAGCAGTTCTTC.

This chain connects TRBV25-1 to TRBJ2-7, with 7 positions matching TRBD2. The CDR3 is made up of 16 amino acids. CDR1 and CDR2 from the germline V gene are MGHDK and SYGVNS. Trimming removed 6 bases from V and 2 bases from J; junction bases left unmatched: 13. For the CDR3, the DNA is TGTGCCAGCAGCGTGGGGGGGGGTAATACCGCCTACGAGCAGTACTTC. Translating it yields CASSVGGGNTAYEQYF.

The chain employs TRBV5-1 and TRBJ2-3, with D possibly TRBD1 on 6 matching bases. V gave up 3 bases and J gave up 0 bases, with 8 bases separating them. Germline values: CDR1 SGHRS, CDR2 YFSETQ. The CDR3 sequence is 14 residues long. The CDR3 DNA follows: TGCGCCAGCAGCTCAGGACAGAGCACAGATACGCAGTATTTT. Translating it yields CASSSGQSTDTQYF.

This chain connects TRBV27 to TRBJ1-6; 9 bases align to TRBD1. Germline CDR1 MNHEY, CDR2 SMNVEV (reference sequence). V dropped 5 bases and J dropped 5; count of bases not matched to a gene: 4. The CDR3 totals 15 residues. The CDR3 reads CASSGQGFDNSPLHF. CDR3 bases: TGTGCCAGCAGTGGACAGGGGTTCGATAATTCACCCCTCCACTTT.

This chain connects TRBV11-1 to TRBJ2-3; D is ambiguous. Trimming pared 1 base from V and 0 bases from J, leaving 5 bases between. From germline, CDR1 is SGHAT and CDR2 FQDESV (reference sequence). This CDR3 has 14 residues. The CDR3 DNA reads as TGTGCCAGCAGCTTAGGCAGGAGCACAGATACGCAGTATTTT. This gives the protein CASSLGRSTDTQYF.

This clone was seen once. The V and J genes are TRBV11-3 and TRBJ2-1; 7 bases match TRBD1. This CDR3 spans 16 amino acids. V dropped 5 bases and J dropped 9; count of bases not matched to a gene: 16. Germline V CDR1 and CDR2: SGHNT, YENEEA. Here the CDR3 reads CASSLFPTGWPSEQFF. The DNA for the CDR3 is TGTGCCAGCAGCCTGTTCCCGACAGGGTGGCCTAGTGAGCAGTTCTTC.

The chain couples TRBV5-1 to TRBJ1-4, with 7 bases that match TRBD1. The ends lost 0 bases at V and 8 bases at J; junction bases unmatched: 4. The CDR3 extends over 14 amino acids. In germline, CDR1 is SGHRS, CDR2 YFSETQ. The CDR3 DNA sequence: TGCGCCAGCAGCTTGGGAGGGGGCGACGAAAAACTGTTTTTT. The encoded protein is CASSLGGGDEKLFF.

The chain recombines TRBV7-3 with TRBJ2-5, with a tentative D call TRBD2 (6 bases). In germline, CDR1 is SGHTA, CDR2 FQGTGA. V lost 2 bases and J lost 2, with 15 bases in between. The CDR3 consists of 16 residues. The DNA for the CDR3 is TGTGCCAGCAGCTTATATGGGGGGACCCATCAAGAGACCCAGTACTTC. Translation gives CASSLYGGTHQETQYF.

The chain joins TRBV6-5 to TRBJ1-2; D uncertain. The CDR3 contains 12 residues. The germline CDR1 and CDR2 sequences are MNHEY and SVGAGI. Trimming took off 11 bases at V and 2 bases at J, with 12 bases between the two ends. The CDR3 loop reads CASLSRNYGYTF. Here the CDR3 DNA reads TGTGCCTCCTTAAGCCGGAACTATGGCTACACCTTC.

The V and J genes are TRBV7-2 and TRBJ2-4; 7 positions agree with TRBD1. Trimming removed 4 bases from V and 16 bases from J; junction bases left unmatched: 10. The CDR3 contains 12 residues. The V gene's germline CDR1 is SGHTA and CDR2 FQGNSA. The CDR3 here is CASSWQGGQPYF. The CDR3 DNA reads as TGTGCCAGCAGCTGGCAAGGGGGCCAACCCTACTTC.

V and J are TRBV5-6 and TRBJ2-7; TRBD2 matches at 7 bases. This CDR3 is built from 15 residues. Germline CDR1 is SGHDT and CDR2 is YYEEEE. The V segment lost 2 bases and the J segment 6 bases; nucleotides outside the gene matches: 11. CDR3 residues: CASSFGRDLLIEQYF. The CDR3 DNA is TGTGCCAGCAGCTTTGGGAGGGACCTCCTAATCGAGCAGTACTTC.

The chain joins TRBV19 to TRBJ1-2; 9 positions agree with TRBD1. The CDR3 sequence is 15 residues long. The J segment lost 7 bases and the V segment lost 6 bases, leaving 12 bases of the junction unmatched. The germline V gene has CDR1 LNHDA and CDR2 SQIVND (reference sequence). The CDR3 here is CASSLTGDRDFGYTF. Here the CDR3 DNA reads TGTGCCAGTAGCCTCACAGGGGACAGGGATTTTGGCTACACCTTC. The whole variable domain, remainder taken from reference TRBV19 and TRBJ1-2, is DGGITQSPKYLFRKEGQNVTLSCEQNLNHDAMYWYRQDPGQGLRLIYYSQIVNDFQKGDIAEGYSVSREKKESFPLTVTSAQKNPTAFYLCASSLTGDRDFGYTFGSGTRLTVV.

This clone has just a few counts. The chain carries TRBV5-1 and TRBJ2-1, with TRBD2 identical over 15 bases. J lost 9 bases, V lost 6 bases, and 7 bases had no gene match. This CDR3 comprises 15 residues. Germline CDR1 is SGHRS and CDR2 is YFSETQ. The CDR3 DNA sequence: TGCGCCAGCAACCTGGGACTAGCGGGGGGCGGTGAGCAGTTCTTC. Its protein is CASNLGLAGGGEQFF.

This clone has just one count. The V and J genes are TRBV9 and TRBJ2-7, with TRBD2 identical over 10 bases. V gave up 0 bases and J gave up 3 bases; unmatched junction bases: 3. The CDR3 totals 15 residues. CDR1 SGDLS and CDR2 YYNGEE come from the germline V gene. CDR3 sequence (DNA): TGTGCCAGCAGCGTAGAATGGACTAGCGGCTACGAGCAGTACTTC. The encoded protein is CASSVEWTSGYEQYF.

CDR3 region: CATSRDGRAGYTF. The CDR3, as DNA: TGTGCCACCAGCAGAGATGGGAGGGCTGGCTACACCTTC. The rearrangement uses TRBV15 and TRBJ1-2; D gene uncertain. Germline assignment: CDR1 LNHNV and CDR2 YYDKDF (reference sequence). This CDR3 contains 13 residues. V gave up 0 bases and J gave up 7 bases, with 9 bases separating them.

This chain links TRBV6-5 with TRBJ2-7; TRBD1 agrees at 8 bases. From germline, CDR1 is MNHEY and CDR2 SVGAGI. CDR3 size: 14 residues. The trim removed 7 bases at V and 0 bases at J, leaving 5 bases unmatched. The chain's CDR3 is CASTRGQGSYEQYF. The DNA for the CDR3 is TGTGCCAGCACCCGCGGACAGGGCTCCTACGAGCAGTACTTC.

This clone was counted between two and nine times. This sequence joins TRBV5-1 and TRBJ1-1, with a possible D match to TRBD1 (5 bases). The CDR3 covers 14 residues. The V end lost 3 bases, the J end lost 4 bases, and 13 bases lay between the germline ends. CDR1 and CDR2 from the germline V gene are SGHRS and YFSETQ. The CDR3 region has the DNA TGCGCCAGCAGCTCTCAGGGCTGGGGCACTGAAGCTTTCTTT. Its translation: CASSSQGWGTEAFF. Full variable domain (remainder filled in from reference TRBV5-1 and TRBJ1-1): KAGVTQTPRYLIKTRGQQVTLSCSPISGHRSVSWYQQTPGQGLQFLFEYFSETQRNKGNFPGRFSGRQFSNSRSEMNVSTLELGDSALYLCASSSQGWGTEAFFGQGTRLTVV.